These T cell receptor beta chains were read from a single sample in a study of beta chain features in type 1 diabetes. Libraries were prepared by immunoSEQ multiplex PCR; TCRdb keeps only in-frame clonotypes and omits some of them. This table has under 300,000 clones, 25% to 35% appearing once. The specimen sequenced was central memory CD4+ T cells from blood. The source is a man aged 25-45 years in good health. CDR3s include the opening cysteine and the closing phenylalanine or tryptophan. Clone size is not always given. Where it is, it says once, few, many or a class for expanded clones.

CDR3aa: CASSPGQARQPQHF
abundance: -
j_gene: TRBJ1-5
v_gene: TRBV6-1

CDR3aa: CASRRTGEETQYF
abundance: -
j_gene: TRBJ2-5
v_gene: TRBV9

CDR3aa: CAISIAGGLTDTQYF
abundance: -
j_gene: TRBJ2-3
v_gene: TRBV10-3

CDR3aa: CAISEGQGGETQYF
abundance: -
j_gene: TRBJ2-5
v_gene: TRBV10-3

CDR3aa: CASREAVYSYEQYF
abundance: -
j_gene: TRBJ2-7
v_gene: TRBV2

CDR3aa: CASSPTELYEQYF
abundance: -
j_gene: TRBJ2-7
v_gene: TRBV4-1

CDR3aa: CASSGTGRNTGELFF
abundance: few
j_gene: TRBJ2-2
v_gene: TRBV13

CDR3aa: CASRRDSQETQYF
abundance: -
j_gene: TRBJ2-5
v_gene: TRBV6-5

CDR3aa: CASSAVSPDTQYF
abundance: few
j_gene: TRBJ2-3
v_gene: TRBV10-1

CDR3aa: CASSLGAGGPRYNEQFF
abundance: -
j_gene: TRBJ2-1
v_gene: TRBV7-2

CDR3aa: CSVGGNADTQYF
abundance: -
j_gene: TRBJ2-3
v_gene: TRBV29-1

CDR3aa: CASSVGTGGVYTF
abundance: -
j_gene: TRBJ1-2
v_gene: TRBV9

CDR3aa: CASSPDGGANEQFF
abundance: -
j_gene: TRBJ2-1
v_gene: TRBV5-1

CDR3aa: CASSNSGEEDTQYF
abundance: -
j_gene: TRBJ2-3
v_gene: TRBV18

CDR3aa: CASSPTGGRRNEQFF
abundance: -
j_gene: TRBJ2-1
v_gene: TRBV5-1

CDR3aa: CASRPQGPLDGYTF
abundance: -
j_gene: TRBJ1-2
v_gene: TRBV19

CDR3aa: CASSLLSNNEQFF
abundance: many
j_gene: TRBJ2-1
v_gene: TRBV5-1

CDR3aa: CAWSWSRRGEQYF
abundance: -
j_gene: TRBJ2-7
v_gene: TRBV30

CDR3aa: CASSQGQGSYEQYF
abundance: -
j_gene: TRBJ2-7
v_gene: TRBV4-2

CDR3aa: CASSPPGQGAPDEQFF
abundance: few
j_gene: TRBJ2-1
v_gene: TRBV7-7

CDR3aa: CASSSGETRAKNIQYF
abundance: -
j_gene: TRBJ2-4
v_gene: TRBV11-2

CDR3aa: CASSSGQGNSYEQYF
abundance: few
j_gene: TRBJ2-7
v_gene: TRBV7-6

CDR3aa: CASSLVWDTDTQYF
abundance: many
j_gene: TRBJ2-3
v_gene: TRBV7-2

CDR3aa: CASIDWRACNQPQHF
abundance: few
j_gene: TRBJ1-5
v_gene: TRBV21-1

CDR3aa: CASSQEGGNTIYF
abundance: -
j_gene: TRBJ1-3
v_gene: TRBV7-9

CDR3aa: CAWSVLGDEQYF
abundance: -
j_gene: TRBJ2-7
v_gene: TRBV30

CDR3aa: CASSSYAGTATYEQYF
abundance: few
j_gene: TRBJ2-7
v_gene: TRBV28

CDR3aa: CATSSRQGGSNVLTF
abundance: few
j_gene: TRBJ2-6
v_gene: TRBV15

CDR3aa: CASSPLTKWGGADTQYF
abundance: -
j_gene: TRBJ2-3
v_gene: TRBV7-9

CDR3aa: CASSDRGQGYEQYF
abundance: -
j_gene: TRBJ2-7
v_gene: TRBV18

CDR3aa: CASSPFQGLAGVREQYF
abundance: -
j_gene: TRBJ2-7
v_gene: TRBV7-2

CDR3aa: CASRPEYNEQFF
abundance: -
j_gene: TRBJ2-1
v_gene: TRBV2

CDR3aa: CAWSGDANTEAFF
abundance: -
j_gene: TRBJ1-1
v_gene: TRBV30

CDR3aa: CATSTEEHGIDQPQHF
abundance: -
j_gene: TRBJ1-5
v_gene: TRBV15

CDR3aa: CASREQGTGELFF
abundance: many
j_gene: TRBJ2-2
v_gene: TRBV25-1

CDR3aa: CASSLPGLAINEQFF
abundance: few
j_gene: TRBJ2-1
v_gene: TRBV5-6

CDR3aa: CAKGGNTEAFF
abundance: -
j_gene: TRBJ1-1
v_gene: TRBV2

CDR3aa: CASSPVVLGYEQYF
abundance: -
j_gene: TRBJ2-7
v_gene: TRBV7-6

CDR3aa: CANSRTAHSGANVLTF
abundance: few
j_gene: TRBJ2-6
v_gene: TRBV7-9

CDR3aa: CASSQTRLGEQYF
abundance: many
j_gene: TRBJ2-7
v_gene: TRBV9

CDR3aa: CASSVRVSISGANVLTF
abundance: -
j_gene: TRBJ2-6
v_gene: TRBV2

CDR3aa: CASSVGRQPQHF
abundance: -
j_gene: TRBJ1-5
v_gene: TRBV25-1

CDR3aa: CAWSVRAGETQYF
abundance: -
j_gene: TRBJ2-5
v_gene: TRBV30

CDR3aa: CSATGTGRGVF
abundance: few
j_gene: TRBJ2-1
v_gene: TRBV20-1

CDR3aa: CASSLGTSADTDTQYF
abundance: -
j_gene: TRBJ2-3
v_gene: TRBV5-4